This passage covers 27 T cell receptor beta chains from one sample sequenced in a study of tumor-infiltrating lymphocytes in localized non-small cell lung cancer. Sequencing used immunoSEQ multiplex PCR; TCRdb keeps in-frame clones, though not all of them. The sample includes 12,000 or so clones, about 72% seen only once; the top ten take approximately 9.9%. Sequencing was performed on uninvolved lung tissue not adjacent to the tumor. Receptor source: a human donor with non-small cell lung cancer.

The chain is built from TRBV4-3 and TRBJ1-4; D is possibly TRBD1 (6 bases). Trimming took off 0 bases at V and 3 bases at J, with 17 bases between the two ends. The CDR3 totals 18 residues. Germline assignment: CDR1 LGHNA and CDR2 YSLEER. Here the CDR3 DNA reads TGCGCCAGCAGCCAAGATCCGGCAGGGGTGAGGGCTAATGAAAAACTGTTTTTT. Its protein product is CASSQDPAGVRANEKLFF.

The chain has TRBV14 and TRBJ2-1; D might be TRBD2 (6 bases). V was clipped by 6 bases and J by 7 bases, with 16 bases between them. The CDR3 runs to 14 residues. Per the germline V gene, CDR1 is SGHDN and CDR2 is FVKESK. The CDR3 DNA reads TGTGCCAGCAGTAATAGACTAGGACGGAATGAGCAGTTCTTC. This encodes CASSNRLGRNEQFF. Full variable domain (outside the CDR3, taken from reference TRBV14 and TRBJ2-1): EAGVTQFPSHSVIEKGQTVTLRCDPISGHDNLYWYRRVMGKEIKFLLHFVKESKQDESGMPNNRFLAERTGGTYSTLKVQPAELEDSGVYFCASSNRLGRNEQFFGPGTRLTVL.

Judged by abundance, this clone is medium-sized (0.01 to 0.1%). The CDR3 is CASSGRDRERRGYTF. The DNA for the CDR3 is TGCGCCAGCAGCGGCCGGGACAGGGAAAGACGGGGCTACACCTTC. V and J are TRBV4-3 and TRBJ1-2, with 9 bases matching TRBD1. CDR1 and CDR2 (germline): LGHNA, YSLEER. The CDR3 covers 15 residues. V was pared by 5 bases and J by 8 bases, with 12 bases of the junction left unmatched.

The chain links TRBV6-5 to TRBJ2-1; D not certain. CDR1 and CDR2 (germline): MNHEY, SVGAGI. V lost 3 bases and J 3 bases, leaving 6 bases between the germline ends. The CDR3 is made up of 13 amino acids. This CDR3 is CASSYRSYNEQFF. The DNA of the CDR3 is TGTGCCAGCAGTTATAGGAGCTACAATGAGCAGTTCTTC.

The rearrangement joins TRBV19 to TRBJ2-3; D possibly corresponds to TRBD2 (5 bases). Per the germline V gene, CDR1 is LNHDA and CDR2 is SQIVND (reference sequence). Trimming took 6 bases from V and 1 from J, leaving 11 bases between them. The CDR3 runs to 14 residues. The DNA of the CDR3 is TGTGCCAGTAGAGGAGGCGGTGGCACAGATACGCAGTATTTT. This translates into CASRGGGGTDTQYF.

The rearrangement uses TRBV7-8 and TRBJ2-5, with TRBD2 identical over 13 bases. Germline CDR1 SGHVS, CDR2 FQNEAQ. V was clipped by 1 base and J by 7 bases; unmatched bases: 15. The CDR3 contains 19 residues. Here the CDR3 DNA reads TGTGCCAGCAGCTTAGGGATCATGCAACTAGCGGGAGGGACCGGGACCCAGTACTTC. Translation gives CASSLGIMQLAGGTGTQYF.

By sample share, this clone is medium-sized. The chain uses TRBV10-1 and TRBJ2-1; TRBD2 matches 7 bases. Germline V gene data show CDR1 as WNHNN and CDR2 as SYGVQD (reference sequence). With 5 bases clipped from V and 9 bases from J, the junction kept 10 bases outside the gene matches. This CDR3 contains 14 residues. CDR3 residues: CASSNEREWSEQFF. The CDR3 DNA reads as TGCGCCAGCAGTAACGAGCGGGAATGGAGTGAGCAGTTCTTC.

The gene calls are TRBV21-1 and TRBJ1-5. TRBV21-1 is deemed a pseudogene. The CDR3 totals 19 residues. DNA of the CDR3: TGTGCCAGCAGCAAAGGGGCGGGGACCCAGGGGAACCACAATCAGCCCCAGCATTTT. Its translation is CASSKGAGTQGNHNQPQHF.

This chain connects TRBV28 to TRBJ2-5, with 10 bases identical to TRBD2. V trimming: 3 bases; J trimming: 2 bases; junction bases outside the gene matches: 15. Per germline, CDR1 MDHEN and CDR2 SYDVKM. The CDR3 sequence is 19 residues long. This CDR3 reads CASSFDFGRAGGKQETQYF. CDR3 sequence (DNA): TGTGCCAGCAGTTTTGATTTTGGTCGAGCGGGAGGGAAACAAGAGACCCAGTACTTC. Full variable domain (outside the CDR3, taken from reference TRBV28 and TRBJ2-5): DVKVTQSSRYLVKRTGEKVFLECVQDMDHENMFWYRQDPGLGLRLIYFSYDVKMKEKGDIPEGYSVSREKKERFSLILESASTNQTSMYLCASSFDFGRAGGKQETQYFGPGTRLLVL.

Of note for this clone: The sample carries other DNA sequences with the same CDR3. The CDR3 region is CASRRLVYGYTF. DNA for the CDR3: TGTGCCAGCAGAAGGTTGGTTTATGGCTACACCTTC. This sequence joins TRBV9 and TRBJ1-2; D gene uncertain. This CDR3 is 12 amino acids long. Germline loops: CDR1 SGDLS, CDR2 YYNGEE. V dropped 5 bases and J dropped 5 bases, with 10 bases sitting between them.

CDR3 in DNA: TGTGCCAGCAGCCCCCCCCATCTAGCGGGAGACACCGGGGAGCTGTTTTTT. Residues: CASSPPHLAGDTGELFF. This sequence joins TRBV7-6 and TRBJ2-2; 10 positions match TRBD2. Per the germline V gene, CDR1 is SGHVS and CDR2 is FNYEAQ. The CDR3 is made up of 17 amino acids. J lost 3 bases, V lost 5 bases, and 9 bases had no gene match.

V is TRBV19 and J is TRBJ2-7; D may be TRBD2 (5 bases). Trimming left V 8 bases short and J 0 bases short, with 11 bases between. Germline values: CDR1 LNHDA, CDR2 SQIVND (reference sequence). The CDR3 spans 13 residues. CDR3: CASFVGSSYEQYF. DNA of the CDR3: TGTGCCAGTTTTGTGGGGAGCTCCTACGAGCAGTACTTC.

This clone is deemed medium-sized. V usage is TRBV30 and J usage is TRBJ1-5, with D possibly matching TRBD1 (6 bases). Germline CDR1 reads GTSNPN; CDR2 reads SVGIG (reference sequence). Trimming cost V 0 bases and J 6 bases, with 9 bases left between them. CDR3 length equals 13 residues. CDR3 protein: CAWSVSGAQPQHF. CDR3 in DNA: TGTGCCTGGAGTGTATCAGGGGCTCAGCCCCAGCATTTT.

CDR3 amino acids: CASSYRLAGGYEQYF. The CDR3 DNA is TGTGCCAGCAGTTACCGACTAGCGGGGGGCTACGAGCAGTACTTC. The chain is built from TRBV6-6 and TRBJ2-7, with 13 bases identical to TRBD2. CDR3 length equals 15 residues. CDR1 is MNHNY, CDR2 SVGAGI, per germline (reference sequence). V dropped 2 bases and J dropped 3; count of bases not matched to a gene: 1.

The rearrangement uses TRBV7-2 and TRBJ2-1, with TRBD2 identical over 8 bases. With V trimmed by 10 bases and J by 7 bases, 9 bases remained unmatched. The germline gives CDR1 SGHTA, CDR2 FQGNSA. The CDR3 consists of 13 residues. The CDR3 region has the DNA TGTGCCACTTCGGGGGGGTTGCTGAATGAGCAGTTCTTC. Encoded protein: CATSGGLLNEQFF.

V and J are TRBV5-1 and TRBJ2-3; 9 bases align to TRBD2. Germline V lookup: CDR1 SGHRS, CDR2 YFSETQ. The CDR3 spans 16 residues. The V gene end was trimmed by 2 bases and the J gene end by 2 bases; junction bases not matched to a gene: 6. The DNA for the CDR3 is TGCGCCAGCAGCTTCGGACTAGCGCAAAACACAGATACGCAGTATTTT. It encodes CASSFGLAQNTDTQYF.

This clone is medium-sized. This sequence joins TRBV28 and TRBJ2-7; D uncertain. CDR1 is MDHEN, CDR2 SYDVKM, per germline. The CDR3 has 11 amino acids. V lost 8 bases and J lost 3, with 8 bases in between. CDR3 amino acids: CASGRHYEQYF. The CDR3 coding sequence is TGTGCCAGCGGACGGCACTACGAGCAGTACTTC.

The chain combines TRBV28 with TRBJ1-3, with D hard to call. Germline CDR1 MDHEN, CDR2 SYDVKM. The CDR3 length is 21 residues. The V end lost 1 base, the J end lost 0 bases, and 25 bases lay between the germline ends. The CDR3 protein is CASSLLMIESLKHLSGNTIYF. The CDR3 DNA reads TGTGCCAGCAGTTTATTGATGATTGAGAGCTTGAAACATCTCTCTGGAAACACCATATATTTT.

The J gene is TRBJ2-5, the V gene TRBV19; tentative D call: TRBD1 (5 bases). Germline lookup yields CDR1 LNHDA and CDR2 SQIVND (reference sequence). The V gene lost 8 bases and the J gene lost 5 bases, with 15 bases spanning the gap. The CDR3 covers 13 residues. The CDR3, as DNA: TGTGCCAGTGCCAAGGGGTTACAGGAGACCCAGTACTTC. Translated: CASAKGLQETQYF.

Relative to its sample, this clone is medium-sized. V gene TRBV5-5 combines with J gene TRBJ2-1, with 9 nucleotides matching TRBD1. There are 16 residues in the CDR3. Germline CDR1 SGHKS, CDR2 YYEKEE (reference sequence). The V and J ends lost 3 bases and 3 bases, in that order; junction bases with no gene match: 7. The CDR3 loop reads CASSYPTGGIYNEQFF. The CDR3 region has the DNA TGTGCCAGCAGCTACCCTACAGGGGGCATCTACAATGAGCAGTTCTTC.

The CDR3 protein is CASSPTGLGYEQYF. The CDR3 DNA reads as TGTGCCAGCAGCCCGACAGGGCTGGGCTACGAGCAGTACTTC. The chain combines TRBV7-2 with TRBJ2-7, with TRBD1 identical over 7 bases. The CDR3 runs 14 residues. The junction had 7 bases not matched to a gene; V was cut back by 5 bases and J by 3 bases. CDR1 SGHTA and CDR2 FQGNSA come from the germline V gene.

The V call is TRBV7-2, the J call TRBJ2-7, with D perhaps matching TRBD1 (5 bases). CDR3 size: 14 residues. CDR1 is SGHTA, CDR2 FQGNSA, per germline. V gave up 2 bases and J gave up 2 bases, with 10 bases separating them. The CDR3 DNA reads TGTGCCAGCAGCTTAATCCCAGGGACCTACGAGCAGTACTTC. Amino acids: CASSLIPGTYEQYF.

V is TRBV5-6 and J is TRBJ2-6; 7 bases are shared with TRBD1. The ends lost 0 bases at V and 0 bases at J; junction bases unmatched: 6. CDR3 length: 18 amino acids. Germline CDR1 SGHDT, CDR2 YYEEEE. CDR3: CASSLGRTGLSGANVLTF. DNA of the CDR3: TGTGCCAGCAGCTTGGGGCGGACAGGACTCTCTGGGGCCAACGTCCTGACTTTC.

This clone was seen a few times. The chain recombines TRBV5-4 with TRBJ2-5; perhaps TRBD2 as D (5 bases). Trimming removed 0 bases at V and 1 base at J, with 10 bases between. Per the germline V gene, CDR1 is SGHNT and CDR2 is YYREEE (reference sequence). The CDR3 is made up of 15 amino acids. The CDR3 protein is CASSLASSGQETQYF. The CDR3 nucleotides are TGTGCCAGCAGCTTGGCCTCCAGCGGCCAAGAGACCCAGTACTTC. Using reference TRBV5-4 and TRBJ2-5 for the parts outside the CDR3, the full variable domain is ETGVTQSPTHLIKTRGQQVTLRCSSQSGHNTVSWYQQALGQGPQFIFQYYREEENGRGNFPPRFSGLQFPNYSSELNVNALELDDSALYLCASSLASSGQETQYFGPGTRLLVL.

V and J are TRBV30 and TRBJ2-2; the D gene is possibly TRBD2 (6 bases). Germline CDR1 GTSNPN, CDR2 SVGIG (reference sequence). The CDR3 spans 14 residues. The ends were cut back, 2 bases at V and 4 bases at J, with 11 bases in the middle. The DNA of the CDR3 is TGTGCCTGGAGTCGACTAGGGGTCACCGGGGAGCTGTTTTTT. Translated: CAWSRLGVTGELFF.

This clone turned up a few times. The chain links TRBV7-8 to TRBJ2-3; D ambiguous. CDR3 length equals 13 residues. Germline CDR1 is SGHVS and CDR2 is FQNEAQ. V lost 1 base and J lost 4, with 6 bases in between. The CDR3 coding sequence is TGTGCCAGCAGCTTAGTCAGCGCAGATACGCAGTATTTT. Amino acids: CASSLVSADTQYF.

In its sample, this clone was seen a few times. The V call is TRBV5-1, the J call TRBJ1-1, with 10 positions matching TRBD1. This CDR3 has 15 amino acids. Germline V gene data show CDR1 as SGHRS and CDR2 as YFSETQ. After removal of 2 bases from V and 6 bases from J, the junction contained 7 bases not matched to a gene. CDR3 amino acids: CASSLPGQGFPEAFF. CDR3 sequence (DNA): TGCGCCAGCAGCTTACCGGGACAGGGGTTTCCTGAAGCTTTCTTT.